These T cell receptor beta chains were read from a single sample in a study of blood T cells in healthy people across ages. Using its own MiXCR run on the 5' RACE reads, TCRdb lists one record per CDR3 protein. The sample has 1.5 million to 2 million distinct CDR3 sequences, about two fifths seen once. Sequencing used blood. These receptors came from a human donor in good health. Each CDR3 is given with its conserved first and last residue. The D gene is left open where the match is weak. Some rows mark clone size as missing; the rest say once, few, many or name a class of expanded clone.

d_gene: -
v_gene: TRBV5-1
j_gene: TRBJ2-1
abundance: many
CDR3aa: CASSLDTNNEQFF
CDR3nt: TGTGCCAGCAGCTTGGACACCAACAATGAGCAGTTCTTC

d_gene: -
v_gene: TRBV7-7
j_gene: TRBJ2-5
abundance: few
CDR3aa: CASSSQEGGTQYF
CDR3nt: TGTGCCAGCAGCTCCCAGGAGGGGGGGACCCAGTACTTC

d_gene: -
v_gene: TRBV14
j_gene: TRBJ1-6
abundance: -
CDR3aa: CASSQNPGDSPLHF
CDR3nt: TGTGCCAGCAGCCAAAACCCCGGTGACTCACCCCTCCACTTT

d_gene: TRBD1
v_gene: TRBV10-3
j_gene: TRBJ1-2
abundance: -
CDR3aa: CAISQTGEGGYTF
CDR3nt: TGTGCCATCAGCCAGACAGGGGAGGGCGGCTACACCTTC

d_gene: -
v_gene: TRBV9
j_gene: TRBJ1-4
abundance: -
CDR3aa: CASSVPGEREKLFF
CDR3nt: TGTGCCAGCAGCGTACCAGGGGAAAGGGAAAAACTGTTTTTT

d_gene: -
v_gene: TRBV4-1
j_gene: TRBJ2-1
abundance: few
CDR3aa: CASSQDLNLPREQFF
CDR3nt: TGCGCCAGCAGCCAAGATCTTAACCTCCCCAGAGAGCAGTTCTTC

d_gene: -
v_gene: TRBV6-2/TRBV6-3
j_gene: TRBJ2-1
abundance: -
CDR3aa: CASTNQGSYNEQFF
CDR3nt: TGTGCCAGCACTAATCAGGGGTCCTACAATGAGCAGTTCTTC

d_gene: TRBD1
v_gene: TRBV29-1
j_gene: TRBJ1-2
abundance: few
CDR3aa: CSVPGGWGYTF
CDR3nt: TGCAGCGTCCCAGGGGGCTGGGGCTACACCTTC

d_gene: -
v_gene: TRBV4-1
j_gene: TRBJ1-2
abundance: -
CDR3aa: CASSQVQTAPNYGYTF
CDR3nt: TGCGCCAGCAGCCAAGTACAGACAGCCCCTAACTATGGCTACACCTTC

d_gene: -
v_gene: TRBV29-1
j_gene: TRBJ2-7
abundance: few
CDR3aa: CSVRTESSYEQYF
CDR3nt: TGCAGCGTTCGGACAGAAAGTTCCTACGAGCAGTACTTC

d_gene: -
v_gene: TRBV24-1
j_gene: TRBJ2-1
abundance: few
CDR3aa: CATQQGDNEQFF
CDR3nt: TGTGCCACCCAGCAAGGTGACAATGAGCAGTTCTTC

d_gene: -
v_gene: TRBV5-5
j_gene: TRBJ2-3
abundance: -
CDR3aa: CASSLFLQPSTDTQYF
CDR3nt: TGTGCTAGCAGCTTGTTCCTGCAACCATCCACAGATACGCAGTATTTT

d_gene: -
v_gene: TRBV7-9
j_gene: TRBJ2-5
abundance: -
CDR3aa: CASNTRQVPETQYF
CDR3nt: TGTGCCAGCAACACTCGACAGGTTCCGGAGACCCAGTACTTC

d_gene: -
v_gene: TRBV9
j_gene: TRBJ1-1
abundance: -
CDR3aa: CASSVGDYPEAFF
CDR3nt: TGTGCCAGCAGCGTGGGGGACTACCCCGAAGCTTTCTTT

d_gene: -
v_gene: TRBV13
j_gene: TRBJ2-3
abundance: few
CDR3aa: CASSDSASTDTQYF
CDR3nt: TGTGCCAGCAGCGACTCCGCGAGCACAGATACGCAGTATTTT